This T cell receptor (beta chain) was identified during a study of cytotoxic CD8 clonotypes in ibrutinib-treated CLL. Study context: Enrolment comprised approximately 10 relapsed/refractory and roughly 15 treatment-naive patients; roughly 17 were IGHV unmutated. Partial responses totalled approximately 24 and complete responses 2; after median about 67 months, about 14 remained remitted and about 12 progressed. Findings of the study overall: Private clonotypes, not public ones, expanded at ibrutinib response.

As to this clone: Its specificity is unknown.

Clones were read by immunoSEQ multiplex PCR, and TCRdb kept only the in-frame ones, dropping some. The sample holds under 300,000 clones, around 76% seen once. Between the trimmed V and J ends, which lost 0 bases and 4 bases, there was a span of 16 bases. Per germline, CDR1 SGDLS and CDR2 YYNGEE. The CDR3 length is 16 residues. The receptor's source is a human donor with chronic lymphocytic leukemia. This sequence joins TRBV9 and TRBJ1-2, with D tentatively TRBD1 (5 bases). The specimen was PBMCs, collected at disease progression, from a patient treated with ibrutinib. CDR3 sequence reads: CASSVESEGTSYGYTF. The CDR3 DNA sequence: TGTGCCAGCAGCGTAGAGTCTGAGGGGACGAGCTATGGCTACACCTTC.